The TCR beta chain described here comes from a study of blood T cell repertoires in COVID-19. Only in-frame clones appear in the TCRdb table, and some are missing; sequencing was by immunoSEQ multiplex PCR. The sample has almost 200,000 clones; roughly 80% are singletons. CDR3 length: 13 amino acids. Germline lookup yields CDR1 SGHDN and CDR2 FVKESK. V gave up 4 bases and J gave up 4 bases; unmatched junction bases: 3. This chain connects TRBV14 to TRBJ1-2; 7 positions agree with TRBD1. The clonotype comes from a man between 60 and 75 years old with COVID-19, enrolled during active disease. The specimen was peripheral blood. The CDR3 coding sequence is TGTGCCAGCAGCCCGGGACAGCTCTATGGCTACACCTTC. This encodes CASSPGQLYGYTF.